This T cell receptor (beta chain) was sequenced during a study of CD8 T cells in ankylosing spondylitis. Study-wide results and caveats: Disease-linked clones were reportedly significantly enriched in matched ankylosing spondylitis synovial fluid. A TCR beta motif of roughly eight highly homologous variants appeared characteristic of ankylosing spondylitis blood. Clones linked with disease were CD8+ and fairly uncommon in the peripheral blood.

Trimming left V 0 bases short and J 2 bases short, with 5 bases between. CDR1 LNHNV and CDR2 YYDKDF come from the germline V gene (reference sequence). This CDR3 contains 13 residues. TCRdb called the 5' RACE reads again in MiXCR, with one record for every CDR3 protein. The table has around 770,000 distinct CDR3 sequences, around 17% seen once; the top ten hold 15% to 20%. This clonotype was detected a few times. No antigen is known for it. The sample consisted of blood, either unsorted or a sorted T cell fraction (not recorded which). The genes are TRBV15 and TRBJ2-7, with unresolved D. The TCR comes from a male donor with ankylosing spondylitis. CDR3 in amino acids: CATSREAAYEQYF. The CDR3, as DNA: TGTGCCACCAGCAGAGAGGCAGCCTACGAGCAGTACTTC.